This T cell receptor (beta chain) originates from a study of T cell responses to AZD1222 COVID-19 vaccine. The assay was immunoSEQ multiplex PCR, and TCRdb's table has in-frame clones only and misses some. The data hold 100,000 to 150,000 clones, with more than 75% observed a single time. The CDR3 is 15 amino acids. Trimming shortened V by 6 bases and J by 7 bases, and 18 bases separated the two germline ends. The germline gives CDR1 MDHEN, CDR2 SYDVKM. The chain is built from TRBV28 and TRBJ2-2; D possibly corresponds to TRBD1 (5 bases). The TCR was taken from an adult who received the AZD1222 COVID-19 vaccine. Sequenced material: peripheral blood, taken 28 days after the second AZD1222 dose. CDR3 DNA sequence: TGTGCCAGCAGCCGCAAAGGGGCTCATAGCGGGGAGCTGTTTTTT. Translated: CASSRKGAHSGELFF.